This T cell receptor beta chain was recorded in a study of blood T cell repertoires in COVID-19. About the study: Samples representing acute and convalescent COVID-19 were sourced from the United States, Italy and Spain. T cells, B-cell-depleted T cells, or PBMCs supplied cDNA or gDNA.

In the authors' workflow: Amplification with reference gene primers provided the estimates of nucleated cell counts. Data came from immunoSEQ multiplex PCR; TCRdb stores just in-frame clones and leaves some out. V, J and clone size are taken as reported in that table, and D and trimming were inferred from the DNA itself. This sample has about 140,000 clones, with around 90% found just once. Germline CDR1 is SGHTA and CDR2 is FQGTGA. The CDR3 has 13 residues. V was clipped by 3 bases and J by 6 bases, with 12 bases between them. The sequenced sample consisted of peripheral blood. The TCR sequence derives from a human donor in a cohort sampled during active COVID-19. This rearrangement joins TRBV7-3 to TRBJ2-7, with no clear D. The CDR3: CASSFIADGEQYF. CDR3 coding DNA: TGTGCCAGCAGCTTCATAGCTGACGGCGAGCAGTACTTC.